The sample holds one count of the clone carrying this T cell receptor (beta chain). The protocol was immunoSEQ multiplex PCR, while the TCRdb copy is restricted to in-frame clones and leaves out a portion. The sample records about 53,000 clones, about 88% being singletons. This entry is derived from a study of radiotherapy plus CTLA-4 blockade in lung cancer. Looking at the study overall: Disease control was achieved by roughly 32% of patients, and objective responses by about 19%.

This CDR3 has 15 residues. V was clipped by 1 base and J by 6 bases, with 14 bases between them. Germline CDR1 SGHRS, CDR2 YFSETQ. The clonotype comes from a human donor with non-small cell lung cancer whose response to radiotherapy plus ipilimumab could not be evaluated. V usage is TRBV5-1 and J usage is TRBJ1-5, with a possible D match to TRBD1 (5 bases). The sequences come from peripheral blood, collected from a patient treated with radiotherapy plus ipilimumab. The CDR3 here is CASSLLGGLGQPQHF. DNA of the CDR3: TGCGCCAGCAGCTTGTTGGGGGGACTCGGTCAGCCCCAGCATTTT.